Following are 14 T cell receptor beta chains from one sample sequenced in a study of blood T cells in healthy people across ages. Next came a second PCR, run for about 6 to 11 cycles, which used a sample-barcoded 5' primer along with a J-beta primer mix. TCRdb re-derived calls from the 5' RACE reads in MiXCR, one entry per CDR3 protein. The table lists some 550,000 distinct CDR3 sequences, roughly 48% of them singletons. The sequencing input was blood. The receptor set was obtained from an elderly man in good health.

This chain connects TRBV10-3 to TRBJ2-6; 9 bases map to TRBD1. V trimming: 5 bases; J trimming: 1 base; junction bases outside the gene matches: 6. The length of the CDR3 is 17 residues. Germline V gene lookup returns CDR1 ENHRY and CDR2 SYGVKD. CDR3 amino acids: CAISNGQGTSGANVLTF. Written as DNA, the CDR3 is TGTGCCATCAGTAACGGACAGGGGACTTCTGGGGCCAACGTCCTGACTTTC.

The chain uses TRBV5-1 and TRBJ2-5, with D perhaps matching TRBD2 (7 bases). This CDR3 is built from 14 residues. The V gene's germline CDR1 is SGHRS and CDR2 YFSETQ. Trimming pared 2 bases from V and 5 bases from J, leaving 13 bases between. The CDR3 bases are TGCGCCAGCAGCTTTGGGGGGGGGCTCGAGACCCAGTACTTC. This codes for CASSFGGGLETQYF.

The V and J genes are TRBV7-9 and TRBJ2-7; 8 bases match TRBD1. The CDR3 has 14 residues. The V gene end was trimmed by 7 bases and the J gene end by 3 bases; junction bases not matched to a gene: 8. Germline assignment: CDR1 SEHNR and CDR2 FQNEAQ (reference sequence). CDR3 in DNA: TGTGCCAGCACCGAAGGACAGGGACACTACGAGCAGTACTTC. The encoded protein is CASTEGQGHYEQYF.

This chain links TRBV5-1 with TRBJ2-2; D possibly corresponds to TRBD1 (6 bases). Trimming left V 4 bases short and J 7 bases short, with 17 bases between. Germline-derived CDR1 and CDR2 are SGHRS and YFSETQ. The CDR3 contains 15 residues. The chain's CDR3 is CASSGVGGANGELFF. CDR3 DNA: TGCGCCAGCAGCGGAGTTGGGGGCGCAAACGGGGAGCTGTTTTTT.

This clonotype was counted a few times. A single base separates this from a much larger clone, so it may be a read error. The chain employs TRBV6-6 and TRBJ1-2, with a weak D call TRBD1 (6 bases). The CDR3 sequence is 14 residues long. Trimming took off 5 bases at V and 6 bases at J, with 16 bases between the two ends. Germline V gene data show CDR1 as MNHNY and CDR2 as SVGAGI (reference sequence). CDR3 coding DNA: TGTGCCAGCAGTGCACCAACAGGGTGGAATGGCTACACCTTC. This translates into CASSAPTGWNGYTF.

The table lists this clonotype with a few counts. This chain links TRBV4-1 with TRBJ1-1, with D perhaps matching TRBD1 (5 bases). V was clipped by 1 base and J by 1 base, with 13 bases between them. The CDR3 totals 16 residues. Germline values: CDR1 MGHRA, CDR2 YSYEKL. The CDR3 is CASSQVWGIKNTEAFF. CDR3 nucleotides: TGCGCCAGCAGCCAAGTTTGGGGGATCAAGAACACTGAAGCTTTCTTT.

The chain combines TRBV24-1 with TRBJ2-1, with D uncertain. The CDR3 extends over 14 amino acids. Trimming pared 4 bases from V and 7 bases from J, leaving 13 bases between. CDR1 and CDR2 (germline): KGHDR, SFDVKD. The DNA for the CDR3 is TGTGCCACCAGTGACCACCAAGTCGGGAATGAGCAGTTCTTC. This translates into CATSDHQVGNEQFF.

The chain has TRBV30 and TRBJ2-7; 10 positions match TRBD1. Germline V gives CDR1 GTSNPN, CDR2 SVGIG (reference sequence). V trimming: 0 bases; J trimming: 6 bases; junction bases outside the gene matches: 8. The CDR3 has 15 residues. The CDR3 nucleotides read TGTGCCTGGAGTGTACGGGTCGGGACAGGGGCCGAGCAGTACTTC. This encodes CAWSVRVGTGAEQYF.

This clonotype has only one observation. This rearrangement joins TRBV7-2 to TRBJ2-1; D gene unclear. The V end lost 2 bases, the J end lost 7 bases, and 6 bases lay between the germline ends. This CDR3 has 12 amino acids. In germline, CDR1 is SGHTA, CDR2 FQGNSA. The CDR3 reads CASSLRRNEQFF. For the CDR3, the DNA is TGTGCCAGCAGCTTACGGCGGAATGAGCAGTTCTTC.

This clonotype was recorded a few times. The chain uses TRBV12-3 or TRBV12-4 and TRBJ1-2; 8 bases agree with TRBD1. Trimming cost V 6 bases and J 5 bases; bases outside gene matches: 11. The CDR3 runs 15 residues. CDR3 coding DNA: TGTGCCAGCAGCCCTGGACAGGGCCTCTCGTATGGCTACACCTTC. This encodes CASSPGQGLSYGYTF.

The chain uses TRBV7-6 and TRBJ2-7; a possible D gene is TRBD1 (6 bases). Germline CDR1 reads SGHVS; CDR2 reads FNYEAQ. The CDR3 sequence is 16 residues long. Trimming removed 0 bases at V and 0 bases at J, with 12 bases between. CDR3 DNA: TGTGCCAGCAGCTTAGCCCAGGGGTTGAGCTCCTACGAGCAGTACTTC. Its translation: CASSLAQGLSSYEQYF.

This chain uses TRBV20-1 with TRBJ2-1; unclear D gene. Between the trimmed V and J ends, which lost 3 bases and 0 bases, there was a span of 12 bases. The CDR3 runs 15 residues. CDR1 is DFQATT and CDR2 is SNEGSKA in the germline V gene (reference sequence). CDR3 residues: CSASRRWSSYNEQFF. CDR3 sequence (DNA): TGCAGTGCTAGTCGGCGCTGGAGCTCCTACAATGAGCAGTTCTTC.

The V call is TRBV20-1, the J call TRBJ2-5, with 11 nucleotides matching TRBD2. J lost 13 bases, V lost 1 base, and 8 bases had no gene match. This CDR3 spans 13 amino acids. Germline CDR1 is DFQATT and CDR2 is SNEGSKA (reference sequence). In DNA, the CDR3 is TGCAGTGCTAGAGCCCGGGGACTAGCGGAACGGTACTTC. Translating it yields CSARARGLAERYF.

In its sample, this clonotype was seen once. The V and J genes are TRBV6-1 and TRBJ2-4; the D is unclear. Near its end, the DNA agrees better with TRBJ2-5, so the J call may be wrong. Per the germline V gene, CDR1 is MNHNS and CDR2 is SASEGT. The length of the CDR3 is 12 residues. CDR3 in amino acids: CASSEMRETQYF. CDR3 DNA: TGTGCCAGCAGTGAAATGCGAGAGACCCAGTACTTC.